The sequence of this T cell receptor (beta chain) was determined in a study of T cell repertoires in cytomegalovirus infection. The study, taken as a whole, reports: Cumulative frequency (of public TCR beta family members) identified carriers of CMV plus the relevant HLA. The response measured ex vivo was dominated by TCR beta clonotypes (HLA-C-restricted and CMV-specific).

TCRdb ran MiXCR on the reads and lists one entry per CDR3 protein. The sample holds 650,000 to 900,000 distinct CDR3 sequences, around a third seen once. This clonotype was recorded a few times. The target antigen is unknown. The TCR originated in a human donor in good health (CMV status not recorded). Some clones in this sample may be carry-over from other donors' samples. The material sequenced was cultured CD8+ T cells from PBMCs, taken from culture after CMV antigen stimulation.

The CDR3 here is CAISESGNLRSPLHF. The CDR3 DNA follows: TGTGCCATCAGTGAGTCGGGCAATTTGCGGTCACCCCTCCACTTT. V and J are TRBV10-3 and TRBJ1-6; D is unclear. Germline V gene lookup returns CDR1 ENHRY and CDR2 SYGVKD. This CDR3 comprises 15 residues. Trimming left V 0 bases short and J 10 bases short, with 13 bases between.